The following is a TCR beta chain sequence with its context. The antigen is not known. These data originate in a study of cytomegalovirus exposure and HLA in healthy donors. Study as a whole: Of fewer than 450 genotyped donors, 70% to 85% clustered with self-reported Caucasian donors. Study-wide results and limits: By HLA locus, TCR association rates varied in a later analysis, with DRB1 showing the most and HLA-C the fewest.

Germline V CDR1 and CDR2: SNHLY, FYNNEI. This CDR3 has 14 residues. The ends lost 4 bases at V and 6 bases at J; junction bases unmatched: 2. The PCR was carried out with 60 Vbeta primers and 13 Jbeta primers. TCRdb's table, derived via immunoSEQ multiplex PCR, lists solely in-frame clones and lacks some. The data show about 59,000 clones, with roughly 83% seen just once and more than 1.5% held by the top ten. The source of this sequence is a human donor in good health. The V and J genes are TRBV2 and TRBJ1-6; 8 bases are a match to TRBD1. The sequenced sample was PBMCs. CDR3 region: CASSVDRGNSPLHF. The CDR3 DNA sequence: TGTGCCAGCAGTGTAGACAGGGGTAATTCACCCCTCCACTTT.